These 2 T cell receptor beta chains originate from one sample sequenced in a study of blood T cell repertoires in COVID-19. Sequencing used immunoSEQ multiplex PCR; TCRdb keeps in-frame clones, though not all of them. The sample comprises about 350,000 clones, around 87% of which are singletons, and over 4% rests with the top ten. Sequencing was carried out using PBMCs or T cells enriched from blood (not recorded which). The source is a woman in her 30s who had recovered from COVID-19.

The genes are TRBV6-5 and TRBJ1-1, with 8 bases fitting TRBD1. V trimming: 9 bases; J trimming: 1 base; junction bases outside the gene matches: 4. CDR3 length: 13 residues. The germline CDR1 and CDR2 sequences are MNHEY and SVGAGI. The CDR3 sequence: CASYRGTNTEAFF. CDR3 sequence (DNA): TGTGCCAGTTACAGGGGGACGAACACTGAAGCTTTCTTT.

V and J are TRBV6-1 and TRBJ2-1; 11 nucleotides match TRBD2. The CDR3 totals 17 residues. Per the germline V gene, CDR1 is MNHNS and CDR2 is SASEGT. The junction had 7 bases not matched to a gene; V was cut back by 2 bases and J by 4 bases. The CDR3 loop reads CASSELLTSGAYNEQFF. The CDR3, as DNA: TGTGCCAGCAGTGAACTCCTGACTAGCGGGGCATACAATGAGCAGTTCTTC.